This T cell receptor beta chain was found in a study of CD8+ T cells in alopecia areata. In the study overall: Each of the treated patients was given oral tofacitinib, 5 to 10 mg twice daily, for moderate-to-severe alopecia areata. The protocol delivered tofacitinib for 6 to 18 months, then withdrew it for 6 months.

This clone was observed a handful of times. V shed 5 bases and J shed 6 bases, with 13 bases lying between them. The germline V gene has CDR1 SQVTM and CDR2 ANQGSEA. The CDR3 runs to 13 residues. cDNA serving as the sequencing template came from extracted, reverse transcribed RNA. Sequencing was performed with immunoSEQ multiplex PCR; in TCRdb, only in-frame clones are kept and a portion is missing. In the table there are over 85,000 clones, roughly two fifths of which are singletons. Material: CD4+ T cells sorted from blood. The TCR was taken from a human donor with alopecia areata. V is TRBV29-1 and J is TRBJ1-4, with D possibly being TRBD1 (5 bases). The CDR3 loop is CSVQGRADEKLFF. The CDR3 coding sequence is TGCAGCGTTCAGGGCAGGGCGGATGAAAAACTGTTTTTT.